This entry concerns a single T cell receptor (beta chain). The data belong to a study of technical replicates of blood from a few donors. CDR1 and CDR2 from the germline V gene are GTSNPN and SVGIG (reference sequence). Trimming stripped 2 bases from V and 5 bases from J, with 12 bases between. The CDR3 totals 13 residues. Repertoires were generated with immunoSEQ multiplex PCR, while TCRdb's copy carries only in-frame clones and drops some. The data contain around 58,000 clones, about 86% of them singletons. Sequenced material: PBMCs. The sequence came from a human donor in good health. Some clones in this sample may be carry-over from other donors' samples. V gene TRBV30 combines with J gene TRBJ2-5; D is perhaps TRBD1 (8 bases). In nucleotides, the CDR3 is TGTGCCTGGAGTCCACAGGGGGGGGAGACCCAGTACTTC. This codes for CAWSPQGGETQYF.